A single sample is the source of the 32 T cell receptor beta chains below, sequenced in a study of Ad26.COV2.S vaccination and SARS-CoV-2 variants. TCRdb's table, derived via immunoSEQ multiplex PCR, lists solely in-frame clones and lacks some. The sample has 300,000 to 400,000 clones; around nine tenths are singletons. Treatment reported: 15 to 20 received Ad26.COV2.S at low or high dose, single or two shots; roughly five received placebo; per-sample allocation not given. Material that was analyzed had been drawn on day 63 after the first vaccine or placebo injection. Sample: peripheral blood, taken in a trial of Ad26.COV2.S vaccine versus placebo. Receptors were obtained from a person between 18 and 65 years old who received the Ad26.COV2.S COVID-19 vaccine or a placebo.

The V and J genes are TRBV19 and TRBJ1-5, with D hard to call. Germline assignment: CDR1 LNHDA and CDR2 SQIVND (reference sequence). Trimming took 7 bases from V and 0 from J, leaving 10 bases between them. This CDR3 region has 14 residues. CDR3 nucleotide sequence: TGTGCCAGTACGAGAAGCCTTAGCAATCAGCCCCAGCATTTT. Translating gives CASTRSLSNQPQHF.

As to this clone: Other DNA sequences from this sample encode an identical CDR3 as well. This chain joins TRBV18 and TRBJ2-2; D remains unclear. Deletions cut 1 base from V and 2 bases from J, with 8 bases between. There are 15 residues in the CDR3. Germline V lookup: CDR1 KGHSH, CDR2 LQKENI. The CDR3 nucleotides read TGTGCCAGCTCACCACAGGGCTCAAACACCGGGGAGCTGTTTTTT. This sequence encodes CASSPQGSNTGELFF.

V gene TRBV4-2 combines with J gene TRBJ1-1; 7 bases map to TRBD1. This CDR3 spans 15 amino acids. Germline trimming cut 3 bases from V and 5 bases from J; bases unmatched to any gene: 9. The germline V gene has CDR1 LGHNA and CDR2 YNFKEQ. The CDR3: CASSQEQGSDTEAFF. In nucleotides, the CDR3 is TGTGCCAGCAGCCAGGAACAGGGGTCGGATACTGAAGCTTTCTTT.

The V and J genes are TRBV27 and TRBJ1-5; 7 bases are shared with TRBD1. V shed 0 bases, J shed 6 bases, and the junction held 8 bases outside the gene matches. The length of the CDR3 is 16 residues. The germline V gene has CDR1 MNHEY and CDR2 SMNVEV (reference sequence). CDR3 DNA sequence: TGTGCCAGCAGTTTATCGGGAGGGGGCTTTGGTCAGCCCCAGCATTTT. Residues: CASSLSGGGFGQPQHF.

This clone occurred once. Other nucleotide sequences in the sample specify the same CDR3. The chain joins TRBV6-5 to TRBJ1-4; TRBD1 might be the D (5 bases). In germline, CDR1 is MNHEY, CDR2 SVGAGI. The ends were cut back, 2 bases at V and 0 bases at J, with 7 bases in the middle. The length of the CDR3 is 15 residues. CDR3 bases: TGTGCCAGCAGTTACGGGGGGGCAACTAATGAAAAACTGTTTTTT. It is translated as CASSYGGATNEKLFF.

The chain couples TRBV27 to TRBJ1-6; no definite D call. The CDR3 is made up of 14 amino acids. The V gene's germline CDR1 is MNHEY and CDR2 SMNVEV (reference sequence). Trimming removed 5 bases from V and 10 bases from J, with 15 bases in between. CDR3 coding DNA: TGTGCCAGCAGTCACGGACCGCCAGAATCACCCCTCCACTTT. Its protein product is CASSHGPPESPLHF.

This chain joins TRBV9 and TRBJ2-1, with TRBD2 identical over 7 bases. This CDR3 comprises 16 residues. Germline-derived CDR1 and CDR2 are SGDLS and YYNGEE. V dropped 4 bases and J dropped 3; count of bases not matched to a gene: 10. CDR3 in amino acids: CASSSLSGNGYNEQFF. The CDR3 DNA follows: TGTGCCAGCAGCTCCCTAAGCGGGAATGGCTACAATGAGCAGTTCTTC.

The J gene is TRBJ1-2, the V gene TRBV9; 8 bases match TRBD1. Unmatched junction bases numbered 7, after V lost 2 bases and J lost 4 bases. CDR1 and CDR2 (germline): SGDLS, YYNGEE. The CDR3 extends over 15 amino acids. CDR3 sequence (DNA): TGTGCCAGCAGCGTGGCAGGGGGCTCGGGCTATGGCTACACCTTC. Translation: CASSVAGGSGYGYTF.

V and J are TRBV4-2 and TRBJ1-3; no clear D gene. Germline-derived CDR1 and CDR2 are LGHNA and YNFKEQ. The V gene lost 0 bases and the J gene lost 3 bases, with 9 bases spanning the gap. This CDR3 region has 15 residues. The CDR3: CASSQDGYGGNTIYF. The CDR3 nucleotides read TGTGCCAGCAGCCAAGATGGGTACGGTGGAAACACCATATATTTT.

The chain uses TRBV6-5 and TRBJ2-2; 8 bases are a match to TRBD1. Trimming took 6 bases from V and 4 from J; bases not matched to a gene: 4. The germline V gene has CDR1 MNHEY and CDR2 SVGAGI. The CDR3 is made up of 14 amino acids. CDR3 protein: CASSRTGSTGELFF. The CDR3 nucleotides read TGTGCCAGCAGCCGGACAGGGTCCACCGGGGAGCTGTTTTTT.

V and J are TRBV5-4 and TRBJ1-6; 7 nucleotides line up with TRBD1. CDR1 and CDR2 from the germline V gene are SGHNT and YYREEE (reference sequence). This CDR3 is built from 14 residues. Germline trimming cut 2 bases from V and 7 bases from J; bases unmatched to any gene: 3. The CDR3 nucleotides are TGTGCCAGCAGCTTCACAGGGGCGAATTCACCCCTCCACTTT. Protein sequence: CASSFTGANSPLHF.

In its sample, this clone was seen a few times. The chain combines TRBV6-1 with TRBJ1-6, with D perhaps TRBD1 (5 bases). This CDR3 comprises 16 residues. V lost 2 bases and J 8 bases, leaving 16 bases between the germline ends. The V gene's germline CDR1 is MNHNS and CDR2 SASEGT. CDR3 in DNA: TGTGCCAGCAGTGAAAGGATCGGCTGGGGGGATTCACCCCTCCACTTT. Protein: CASSERIGWGDSPLHF.

V usage is TRBV19 and J usage is TRBJ1-3; no clear D gene. Looked up from germline, CDR1 is LNHDA and CDR2 is SQIVND (reference sequence). V shed 7 bases and J shed 0 bases, with 10 bases lying between them. The CDR3 spans 14 residues. DNA for the CDR3: TGTGCCAGTAACGACGGCAACTCTGGAAACACCATATATTTT. Protein product: CASNDGNSGNTIYF.

The chain combines TRBV4-2 with TRBJ1-2; 7 bases are shared with TRBD1. The CDR3 is 15 amino acids. V lost 2 bases, J lost 3 bases, and 6 bases stayed unmatched. Germline V gene sequence: CDR1 LGHNA, CDR2 YNFKEQ. The CDR3 bases are TGTGCCAGCAGCCAACTACAGGGGAGGGACTATGGCTACACCTTC. It encodes CASSQLQGRDYGYTF.

This sequence joins TRBV28 and TRBJ2-3; 10 bases fit TRBD2. Looked up from germline, CDR1 is MDHEN and CDR2 is SYDVKM. J gave up 3 bases and V 2 bases, and 5 bases lay outside the gene matches. The CDR3 sequence is 16 residues long. The CDR3: CASSLRLLAGTDTQYF. CDR3 DNA: TGTGCCAGCAGTTTAAGGCTACTAGCGGGGACAGATACGCAGTATTTT. Combining the CDR3 with reference TRBV28 and TRBJ2-3 gives the whole variable domain DVKVTQSSRYLVKRTGEKVFLECVQDMDHENMFWYRQDPGLGLRLIYFSYDVKMKEKGDIPEGYSVSREKKERFSLILESASTNQTSMYLCASSLRLLAGTDTQYFGPGTRLTVL.

The V call is TRBV28, the J call TRBJ1-5; 7 bases agree with TRBD1. Trimming took 6 bases from V and 6 from J; bases not matched to a gene: 8. Per germline, CDR1 MDHEN and CDR2 SYDVKM. The CDR3 extends over 14 amino acids. The CDR3 bases are TGTGCCAGCAGCTACAGGGGACTAAGTCAGCCCCAGCATTTT. This gives the protein CASSYRGLSQPQHF.

The chain employs TRBV28 and TRBJ2-2; D perhaps matches TRBD2 (6 bases). The V gene lost 6 bases and the J gene lost 4 bases, with 15 bases spanning the gap. The CDR3 is made up of 15 amino acids. CDR1 and CDR2 from the germline V gene are MDHEN and SYDVKM. The CDR3 DNA is TGTGCCAGCAGCCCCGGGACTCATCCCACCGGGGAGCTGTTTTTT. It is translated as CASSPGTHPTGELFF.

This chain links TRBV29-1 with TRBJ2-1, with D hard to call. Trimming removed 7 bases from V and 2 bases from J, with 15 bases in between. CDR1 and CDR2 (germline): SQVTM, ANQGSEA. The CDR3 is made up of 14 amino acids. CDR3 coding DNA: TGCAGCGCCCGAATAGGTCTCGCCTACAATGAGCAGTTCTTC. This sequence encodes CSARIGLAYNEQFF.

The rearrangement links TRBV6-2 or TRBV6-3 to TRBJ2-1; D gene uncertain. Germline V gene data show CDR1 as MNHEY and CDR2 as SVGEGT. CDR3 length: 14 residues. Between the trimmed V and J ends, which lost 2 bases and 2 bases, there was a span of 7 bases. This chain's CDR3 is CASSYQETYNEQFF. CDR3 DNA: TGTGCCAGCAGTTACCAGGAAACCTACAATGAGCAGTTCTTC.

The CDR3 nucleotides read TGTGCCAGCAGCTCCTCGAGTACAGCGGGAGGACTCTACGAGCAGTACTTC. Encoded protein: CASSSSSTAGGLYEQYF. The genes are TRBV7-2 and TRBJ2-7; the match to TRBD2 covers 9 bases. Germline trimming cut 4 bases from V and 3 bases from J; bases unmatched to any gene: 13. The CDR3 contains 17 residues. Germline CDR1 and CDR2: SGHTA and FQGNSA.

The V call is TRBV2, the J call TRBJ2-3; 10 positions match TRBD2. Losses at the gene ends were 8 bases for V and 0 bases for J; bases not matched to a gene: 5. Germline CDR1 SNHLY, CDR2 FYNNEI. The CDR3 loop spans 15 amino acids. The CDR3 DNA sequence: TGTGCCAGCGGGGTTAGCGGGGGGAGCACAGATACGCAGTATTTT. Its protein is CASGVSGGSTDTQYF.

This chain joins TRBV28 and TRBJ2-1, with D uncertain. V lost 5 bases and J lost 4, with 6 bases in between. The CDR3 has 12 residues. CDR1 is MDHEN, CDR2 SYDVKM, per germline. The CDR3 nucleotides are TGTGCCAGCAGTGTCGCTTACAATGAGCAGTTCTTC. This encodes CASSVAYNEQFF. Together with reference TRBV28 and TRBJ2-1, the CDR3 gives the full variable domain: DVKVTQSSRYLVKRTGEKVFLECVQDMDHENMFWYRQDPGLGLRLIYFSYDVKMKEKGDIPEGYSVSREKKERFSLILESASTNQTSMYLCASSVAYNEQFFGPGTRLTVL.

The chain employs TRBV6-2 or TRBV6-3 and TRBJ1-5; 11 positions agree with TRBD1. The CDR3 has 16 amino acids. After removal of 6 bases from V and 7 bases from J, the junction contained 11 bases not matched to a gene. Per the germline V gene, CDR1 is MNHEY and CDR2 is SVGEGT. CDR3 sequence reads: CASSHLWDRGAQPQHF. Here the CDR3 DNA reads TGTGCCAGCAGCCACCTATGGGACAGGGGGGCACAGCCCCAGCATTTT.

This rearrangement joins TRBV24-1 to TRBJ1-2; D is perhaps TRBD1 (5 bases). Germline V gene lookup returns CDR1 KGHDR and CDR2 SFDVKD. The CDR3 extends over 15 amino acids. V shed 4 bases and J shed 6 bases, with 17 bases lying between them. CDR3 region: CATSDPLMGVDGYTF. CDR3 sequence (DNA): TGTGCCACCAGTGACCCTCTTATGGGGGTGGATGGCTACACCTTC.

The chain carries TRBV19 and TRBJ2-4; tentative D call: TRBD2 (7 bases). In germline, CDR1 is LNHDA, CDR2 SQIVND (reference sequence). This CDR3 has 16 amino acids. V dropped 8 bases and J dropped 4 bases, with 21 bases sitting between them. The CDR3 bases are TGTGCCAGTGTGGGGGGGGCAGTCGGTACAAAAAACATTCAGTACTTC. Its protein product is CASVGGAVGTKNIQYF.

The table lists this clone with a count of one. The rearrangement links TRBV11-2 to TRBJ2-1; D is ambiguous. Germline CDR1 is SGHAT and CDR2 is FQNNGV. V lost 0 bases, J lost 0 bases, and 9 bases lay in between. The CDR3 runs to 16 residues. CDR3 region: CASSLEWRSSYNEQFF. CDR3 nucleotides: TGTGCCAGCAGCTTAGAGTGGCGGAGCTCCTACAATGAGCAGTTCTTC.

This clone was seen only once. V is TRBV7-2 and J is TRBJ1-1; weak D call: TRBD1 (5 bases). Germline CDR1 is SGHTA and CDR2 is FQGNSA. V dropped 5 bases and J dropped 6 bases, with 16 bases sitting between them. The CDR3 contains 14 residues. The CDR3 loop reads CASSPTGGAAEAFF. In DNA, the CDR3 is TGTGCCAGCAGCCCGACGGGCGGGGCCGCTGAAGCTTTCTTT.

CDR3 bases: TGTGCCACCGCCGGGACAGCGAACACCGGGGAGCTGTTTTTT. Its translation: CATAGTANTGELFF. The chain couples TRBV24-1 to TRBJ2-2; 7 positions match TRBD1. CDR1 and CDR2 from the germline V gene are KGHDR and SFDVKD. The CDR3 sequence is 14 residues long. V shed 9 bases, J shed 0 bases, and the junction held 3 bases outside the gene matches.

The V gene is TRBV4-1, the J gene TRBJ2-7; perhaps TRBD2 as D (5 bases). Germline V gene data show CDR1 as MGHRA and CDR2 as YSYEKL. V was cut by 4 bases and J by 1 base, with 14 bases left in between. This CDR3 spans 15 amino acids. DNA for the CDR3: TGCGCCAGCAGCCCCCTTGAGCGAGGGTCCTACGAGCAGTACTTC. This translates into CASSPLERGSYEQYF.

This clone came up a few times. The chain recombines TRBV27 with TRBJ2-7; D is possibly TRBD1 or TRBD2 (5 bases each). V lost 3 bases, J lost 1 base, and 10 bases lay in between. Per the germline V gene, CDR1 is MNHEY and CDR2 is SMNVEV (reference sequence). The CDR3 is 14 amino acids. In DNA form, the CDR3 reads TGTGCCAGCAGTTTCTCGGGGCTATCCTACGAGCAGTACTTC. Translating it yields CASSFSGLSYEQYF.

The chain is built from TRBV15 and TRBJ1-6; 7 nucleotides agree with TRBD1. There are 15 residues in the CDR3. CDR1 and CDR2 (germline): LNHNV, YYDKDF (reference sequence). V was pared by 2 bases and J by 6 bases, with 4 bases of the junction left unmatched. CDR3 protein: CATSRRDRANSPLHF. CDR3 DNA sequence: TGTGCCACCAGCAGAAGAGACAGGGCTAATTCACCCCTCCACTTT.

The V call is TRBV7-2, the J call TRBJ2-1; tentatively, D is TRBD1 or TRBD2 (6 bases each). Germline CDR1 reads SGHTA; CDR2 reads FQGNSA. The CDR3 length is 13 residues. Between the trimmed V and J ends, which lost 6 bases and 4 bases, there was a span of 10 bases. In nucleotides, the CDR3 is TGTGCCAGCAGGTGGGGGGCTTACAATGAGCAGTTCTTC. Protein sequence: CASRWGAYNEQFF.